The entry that follows covers one T cell receptor beta chain sequence. This sample was included in a study of blood T cell repertoires in COVID-19. As for the study in general: Sites across the United States, Italy and Spain contributed samples from acute and convalescent COVID-19.

How the authors handled the data: How many nucleated cells were present was estimated from reference gene primer amplification. Method: immunoSEQ multiplex PCR; TCRdb's copy keeps in-frame clones and lacks some. V, J and clone size are those of that table, while D and trimming were read from the DNA. Here the sample spans roughly 410,000 clones, approximately 90% being singletons. CDR1 is MNHEY and CDR2 is SVGEGT in the germline V gene. Trimming pared 5 bases from V and 1 base from J, leaving 11 bases between. The CDR3 loop spans 14 amino acids. The specimen was peripheral blood. J is TRBJ1-1 and V is TRBV6-2 or TRBV6-3, with D possibly TRBD1 on 5 matching bases. The receptor was isolated from a woman in her 40s with COVID-19, enrolled during active disease. CDR3 nucleotide sequence: TGTGCCAGCAGTGCCCAGGGTGGGAACACTGAAGCTTTCTTT. This sequence encodes CASSAQGGNTEAFF.